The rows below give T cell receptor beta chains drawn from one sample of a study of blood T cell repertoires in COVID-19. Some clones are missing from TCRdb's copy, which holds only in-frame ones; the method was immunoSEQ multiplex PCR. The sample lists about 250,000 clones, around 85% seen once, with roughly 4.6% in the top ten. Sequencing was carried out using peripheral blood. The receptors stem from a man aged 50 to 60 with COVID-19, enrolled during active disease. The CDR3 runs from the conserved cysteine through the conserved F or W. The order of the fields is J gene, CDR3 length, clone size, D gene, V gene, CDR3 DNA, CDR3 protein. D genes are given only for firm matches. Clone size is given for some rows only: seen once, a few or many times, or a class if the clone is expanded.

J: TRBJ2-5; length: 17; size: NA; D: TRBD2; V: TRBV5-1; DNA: TGCGCCAGCAGCTTGAGTCCCAGCGGGGGGCGCCAAGAGACCCAGTACTTC; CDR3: CASSLSPSGGRQETQYF
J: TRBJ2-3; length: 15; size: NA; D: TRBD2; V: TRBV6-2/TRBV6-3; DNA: TGTGCCAGCAGTTCGACTAGCCCATTCACAGATACGCAGTATTTT; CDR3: CASSSTSPFTDTQYF
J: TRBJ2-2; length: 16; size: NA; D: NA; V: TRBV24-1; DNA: TGTGCCACCAGTGATTTTCGTCAGGGGATCACTGGGGAGCTGTTTTTT; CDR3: CATSDFRQGITGELFF
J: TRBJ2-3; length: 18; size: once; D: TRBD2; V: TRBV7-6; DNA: TGTGCCAGCAGCTTTCCCTTTTCGCGGGGGGGAAGCACAGATACGCAGTATTTT; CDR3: CASSFPFSRGGSTDTQYF
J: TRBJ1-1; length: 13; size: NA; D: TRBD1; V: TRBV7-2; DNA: TGTGCCAGCAGCTTCTACAGGGGTAATGAAGCTTTCTTT; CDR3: CASSFYRGNEAFF
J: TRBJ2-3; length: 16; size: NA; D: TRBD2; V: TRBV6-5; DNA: TGTGCCAGCAGTTACAAGTTGGGGGGAGGGACAGATACGCAGTATTTT; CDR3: CASSYKLGGGTDTQYF
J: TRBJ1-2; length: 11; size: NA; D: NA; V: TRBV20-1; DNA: TGCAGTGCAAGCGTGGTCTATGGCTACACCTTC; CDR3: CSASVVYGYTF
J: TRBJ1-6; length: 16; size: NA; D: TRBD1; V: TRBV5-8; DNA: TGTGCCAGCAGCTACAGGGGGCTTTCCTATAATTCACCCCTCCACTTT; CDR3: CASSYRGLSYNSPLHF
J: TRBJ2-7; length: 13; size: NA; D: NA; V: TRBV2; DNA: TGTGCCAGCAGCCCGGTCGTCTCCTACGAGCAGTACTTC; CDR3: CASSPVVSYEQYF
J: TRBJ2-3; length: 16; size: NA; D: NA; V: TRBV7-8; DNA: TGTGCCAGCAGCTTAGAACAGGGCCTTGGCACAGATACGCAGTATTTT; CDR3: CASSLEQGLGTDTQYF
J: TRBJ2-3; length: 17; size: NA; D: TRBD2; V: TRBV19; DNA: TGTGCCAGTAGTATAGGTCGGACTAGCGGGGGGGCGGATACGCAGTATTTT; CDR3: CASSIGRTSGGADTQYF
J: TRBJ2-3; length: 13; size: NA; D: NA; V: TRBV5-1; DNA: TGCGCCAGCGGGTGGGGGGGCACAGATACGCAGTATTTT; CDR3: CASGWGGTDTQYF
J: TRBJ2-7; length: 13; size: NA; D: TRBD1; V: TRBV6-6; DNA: TGTGCCAGCAGTGACCGACAGGGATTGGAGCAGTACTTC; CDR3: CASSDRQGLEQYF
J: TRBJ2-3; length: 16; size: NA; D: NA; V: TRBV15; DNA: TGTGCCACCAGCAGAGGTGGCGGCAGATCCACAGATACGCAGTATTTT; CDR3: CATSRGGGRSTDTQYF
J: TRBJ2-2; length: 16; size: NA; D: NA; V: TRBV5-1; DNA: TGCGCCAGCAGCTTGGAGTCCAGGTCTTACACCGGGGAGCTGTTTTTT; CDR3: CASSLESRSYTGELFF
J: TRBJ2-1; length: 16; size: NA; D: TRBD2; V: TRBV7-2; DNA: TGTGCCAGCAGCTTAAGCGGCGGGGGGCCCTACAATGAGCAGTTCTTC; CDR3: CASSLSGGGPYNEQFF
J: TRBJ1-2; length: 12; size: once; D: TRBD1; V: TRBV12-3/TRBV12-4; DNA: TGTGCCAGCAGCTACAGGGGTGGTGGCTACACCTTC; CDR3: CASSYRGGGYTF
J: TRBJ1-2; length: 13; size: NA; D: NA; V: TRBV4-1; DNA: TGCGCCAGCAGCCATCTACAGGGCTATGGCTACACCTTC; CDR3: CASSHLQGYGYTF
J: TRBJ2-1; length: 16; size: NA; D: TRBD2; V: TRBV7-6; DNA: TGTGCCAGCAGCCCCCGCTCAGGAGCGGGGGTGGATGAGCAGTTCTTC; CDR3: CASSPRSGAGVDEQFF
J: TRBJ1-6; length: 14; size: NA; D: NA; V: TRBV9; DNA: TGTGCCAGCAGCTCCGGGACTGGTAATTCACCCCTCCACTTT; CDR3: CASSSGTGNSPLHF
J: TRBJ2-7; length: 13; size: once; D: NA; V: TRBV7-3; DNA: TGTGCCAGCAGCTTAGGCAGGGCCGACGAGCAGTACTTC; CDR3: CASSLGRADEQYF
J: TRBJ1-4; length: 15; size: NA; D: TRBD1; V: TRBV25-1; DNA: TGTGCCAGCAGCGAACAGGGGCTGACTAATGAAAAACTGTTTTTT; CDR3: CASSEQGLTNEKLFF